The present TCR beta chain was sequenced within a study of OX40 agonist ivuxolimab in advanced cancers. At the level of the whole study: The costimulatory receptor OX40 (CD134) was targeted by ivuxolimab, a fully human IgG2 agonistic monoclonal antibody. Intravenous ivuxolimab was administered to patients every 2 weeks at six dose levels: 0.01, 0.1, 0.3, 1.5, 3 and 10 mg/kg. Among the approximately 54 dose-escalation patients, about 20 had hepatocellular carcinoma, around 15 melanoma, 9 renal cell carcinoma and 9 head and neck cancer. The dose-escalation cohort was 82.7% male with a mean age of roughly 62 years, ranging from roughly 20 to 80. Prior anti-PD-1, anti-PD-L1 or anti-CTLA-4 therapy was permitted, and 40% of dose-escalation patients had received checkpoint inhibitors. Partial responses were achieved by three dose-escalation patients, of whom one had hepatocellular carcinoma and two had cutaneous melanoma. Peripheral TCRbeta sequencing was intended to test whether TCR sequence diversity was altered and clonal T-cell expansion was caused by ivuxolimab. The paper describes the monotherapy dose-escalation part (N ≈ 49 patients) of the phase I trial of ivuxolimab. Broader findings and caveats from the paper: After ivuxolimab, expanded clones were on average more numerous among CD8+ T cells than among CD4+ T cells. In the 0.1-3.0 mg/kg groups, partial responders were among the patients with the lowest normalized peripheral clonal expansion, particularly in CD8+ T cells. At doses of 0.1 to 3.0 mg/kg, clonal expansion of both CD4+ and CD8+ T cells in blood was seen between baseline and week 6. Which antigens the clonally expanded peripheral T cells were specific for was not determined. Low levels of normalized T-cell clonal expansion were also seen in some patients who did not respond.

For sequencing of the TCRbeta CDR3 region, genomic DNA was extracted from the sorted cells. The immunoSEQ Assay was used to sequence the TCRbeta CDR3 regions. Sourced from immuneACCESS, this table was stored by TCRdb with only in-frame sequences that have V and J called. A share of the clones is absent; for the studies checked, an unresolved V gene accounts for under half, and the remainder has no known explanation. Recorded for this sample are more than 60,000 clones; 85% of them occurred a single time. The top ten constitute about 4% of the sample. The trial excluded patients who had a history of autoimmune disease or were on systemic immunosuppression. Peripheral blood for TCR sequencing was drawn from every dose cohort at baseline, at cycle 4 day 1 and at cycle 7 day 1. Samples came from an open-label, multicenter, first-in-human phase I dose-escalation trial of ivuxolimab. Adults with locally advanced or metastatic melanoma, renal cell, hepatocellular, or head and neck squamous cell carcinoma were enrolled in the trial. CD4+ and CD8+ T cells were sorted separately from peripheral blood before TCR sequencing.

Details on this clone: This receptor's antigen is unknown. Per-base qualities were not stored, and no clone one base away is much larger.

V and J are trimmed by 7 bases and 1 base, and the gene matches miss 5 bases of the junction. The germline V gene sets CDR1 to SNHLY and CDR2 to FYNNEI. The CDR3 measures 14 amino acids from cysteine to phenylalanine. Left in the record is the CDR3 DNA by itself, 42 bases read in frame from the first base. The sample in question was CD4+ or CD8+ T cells sorted from blood, obtained in a trial of the OX40 agonist ivuxolimab. This receptor was identified in an adult with an advanced solid tumor such as melanoma, head and neck, liver or kidney cancer. The rearrangement combines TRBV2 with TRBJ2-7; a stretch of 9 junction bases matches TRBD1. The DNA sequence follows: TGTGCCAGCAACCGAGACAGGGGGTCCTACGAGCAGTACTTC. Its translation reads: CASNRDRGSYEQYF. The CDR3, completed at both ends by the reference TRBV2 and TRBJ2-7 genes, gives the full variable domain EPEVTQTPSHQVTQMGQEVILRCVPISNHLYFYWYRQILGQKVEFLVSFYNNEISEKSEIFDDQFSVERPDGSNFTLKIRSTKLEDSAMYFCASNRDRGSYEQYFGPGTRLTVT.